This TCR beta chain was retrieved from a study of cytomegalovirus exposure and HLA in healthy donors. Study overall: Early released data had around 79 million unique TCRs, all coming from HLA-typed donors. General observations from the study: A later analysis reported that several of the most significant clusters appeared to be linked to common viral pathogens, among them Epstein-Barr virus. For most TCR beta V segments, an earlier analysis put the productive rate at about 90% or about 30% of the time.

Concerning this clone: Its target is unknown. One junction end disagrees with the germline gene, perhaps due to a read error.

Amplification used 60 Vbeta primers and 13 Jbeta primers. Profiling relied on immunoSEQ multiplex PCR, and the TCRdb table lists in-frame clones only, not all of them. Among more than 100,000 clones, 50% to 75% were seen once, and the ten largest hold more than 6.5%. Germline V gene lookup returns CDR1 MNHNS and CDR2 SASEGT. The CDR3 has 14 amino acids. This rearrangement joins TRBV6-1 to TRBJ1-2, with 7 bases that match TRBD1. Input material: PBMCs. This TCR was sampled from a woman between 40 and 50 years old in good health and CMV-seropositive. The DNA of the CDR3 is TGTGCCAGCAGTGAAGCGCGGAACAGGGGCCCTCTCGCCTTC. The encoded protein is CASSEARNRGPLAF.